The entry below describes one TCR beta chain. There are 15 residues in the CDR3. V gave up 5 bases and J gave up 4 bases, with 15 bases separating them. CDR1 is MDHEN and CDR2 is SYDVKM in the germline V gene. The entry originates in a study of technical replicates of blood from several donors. Profiled with immunoSEQ multiplex PCR; TCRdb holds only in-frame clones, not every one. The sample shows around 80,000 clones, more than 80% of them seen only once. This sequence originates from a human donor in good health. The V and J genes are TRBV28 and TRBJ1-5; D uncertain. The specimen was T cells isolated from PBMCs. CDR3 DNA sequence: TGTGCCAGCAGTCCCGGGAGCTATCCAAATCAGCCCCAGCATTTT. The encoded protein is CASSPGSYPNQPQHF. Combining the CDR3 with reference TRBV28 and TRBJ1-5 gives the whole variable domain DVKVTQSSRYLVKRTGEKVFLECVQDMDHENMFWYRQDPGLGLRLIYFSYDVKMKEKGDIPEGYSVSREKKERFSLILESASTNQTSMYLCASSPGSYPNQPQHFGDGTRLSIL.